A single sample gave rise to the 17 T cell receptor beta chains below, sequenced in a study of OX40 agonist ivuxolimab in advanced cancers. TCRdb's copy holds only in-frame clones and misses some; the assay was immunoSEQ multiplex PCR. The repertoire holds 80,000 to 100,000 clones, about 91% seen once, with roughly 0.5% in the top ten. The sequencing used CD4+ or CD8+ T cells sorted from blood, collected in a trial of the OX40 agonist ivuxolimab. Receptors originate from an adult with an advanced solid tumor such as melanoma, head and neck, liver or kidney cancer.

This clone has just a few counts. This chain connects TRBV18 to TRBJ2-7; a weak D match, TRBD1 (6 bases). Germline V gene lookup returns CDR1 KGHSH and CDR2 LQKENI. Trimming took 6 bases from V and 0 from J, leaving 12 bases between them. CDR3 size: 14 residues. Here the CDR3 reads CASSRGTFSYEQYF. In DNA form, the CDR3 reads TGTGCCAGCTCCAGAGGGACATTCTCCTACGAGCAGTACTTC.

This chain joins TRBV5-1 and TRBJ2-5, with D tentatively TRBD2 (5 bases). V gave up 4 bases and J gave up 5 bases, with 21 bases separating them. Germline lookup yields CDR1 SGHRS and CDR2 YFSETQ. The length of the CDR3 is 16 residues. CDR3 protein: CASSTTTTAGGETQYF. The CDR3 DNA reads TGCGCCAGCAGCACCACCACCACAGCCGGCGGGGAGACCCAGTACTTC.

The chain recombines TRBV6-1 with TRBJ2-7; 10 bases match TRBD2. The CDR3 is made up of 16 amino acids. With V trimmed by 4 bases and J by 3 bases, 9 bases remained unmatched. CDR1 and CDR2 from the germline V gene are MNHNS and SASEGT. The CDR3 region has the DNA TGTGCCAGCAGTGCGGCTAGCGGGGGCCCGGTCTACGAGCAGTACTTC. Translated, it gives CASSAASGGPVYEQYF.

In its sample, this clone was seen once. CDR3 protein: CASSVALAGDSEQFF. In nucleotides, the CDR3 is TGTGCCAGCAGCGTAGCTCTAGCGGGGGACAGTGAGCAGTTCTTC. This chain joins TRBV9 and TRBJ2-1, with TRBD2 identical over 10 bases. The junction had 6 bases not matched to a gene; V was cut back by 0 bases and J by 9 bases. The CDR3 spans 15 residues. CDR1 is SGDLS, CDR2 YYNGEE, per germline.

The chain is built from TRBV6-5 and TRBJ1-2; TRBD1 matches at 7 bases. The trim removed 2 bases at V and 3 bases at J, leaving 3 bases unmatched. Germline V gene sequence: CDR1 MNHEY, CDR2 SVGAGI. The CDR3 contains 14 residues. Written as DNA, the CDR3 is TGTGCCAGCAGTTACGCCGGGACAGACTATGGCTACACCTTC. Translating gives CASSYAGTDYGYTF.

CDR3 sequence: CASSYGENTEAFF. The DNA of the CDR3 is TGTGCCAGCAGCTATGGGGAGAACACTGAAGCTTTCTTT. The chain employs TRBV11-3 and TRBJ1-1; no definite D call. Trimming took off 4 bases at V and 1 base at J, with 7 bases between the two ends. This CDR3 is 13 amino acids long. Germline V gene sequence: CDR1 SGHNT, CDR2 YENEEA.

V usage is TRBV5-6 and J usage is TRBJ2-5, with 8 bases lining up with TRBD1. The J segment lost 5 bases and the V segment lost 4 bases, leaving 7 bases of the junction unmatched. CDR3 length equals 14 residues. Germline assignment: CDR1 SGHDT and CDR2 YYEEEE. CDR3 loop: CASSAQGARETQYF. For the CDR3, the DNA is TGTGCCAGCAGCGCTCAGGGGGCGAGGGAGACCCAGTACTTC.

In its sample, this clone was seen once. J is TRBJ2-7 and V is TRBV19, with 7 bases fitting TRBD1. The CDR3 is made up of 13 amino acids. The germline V gene encodes CDR1 LNHDA and CDR2 SQIVND (reference sequence). Losses at the gene ends were 3 bases for V and 2 bases for J; bases not matched to a gene: 1. The CDR3 nucleotides are TGTGCCAGTAGTATGGGACAGACCTACGAGCAGTACTTC. Translating gives CASSMGQTYEQYF.

Only one count was recorded for this clone. The chain uses TRBV11-2 and TRBJ2-1; D is undetermined. The CDR3 length is 15 residues. Germline lookup yields CDR1 SGHAT and CDR2 FQNNGV. With 5 bases removed from V and 0 bases from J, the gap between germline ends came to 11 bases. The CDR3 DNA sequence: TGTGCCAGCAGCCCCCTGGCTGGCTCCTACAATGAGCAGTTCTTC. It codes for CASSPLAGSYNEQFF.

This sequence joins TRBV7-9 and TRBJ1-5; TRBD1 is a possible D gene (6 bases). The V and J ends lost 1 base and 0 bases respectively, with 10 bases between them. The CDR3 has 16 amino acids. Germline assignment: CDR1 SEHNR and CDR2 FQNEAQ (reference sequence). The CDR3 is CASSLGAGDSNQPQHF. In nucleotides, the CDR3 is TGTGCCAGCAGCTTAGGGGCAGGGGATAGCAATCAGCCCCAGCATTTT.

The V call is TRBV27, the J call TRBJ1-6; no clear D. V lost 3 bases and J 0 bases, leaving 12 bases between the germline ends. Germline values: CDR1 MNHEY, CDR2 SMNVEV (reference sequence). CDR3 size: 17 residues. The CDR3, as DNA: TGTGCCAGCAGTTTCGGACTTCACAGCTCCTATAATTCACCCCTCCACTTT. It codes for CASSFGLHSSYNSPLHF.

The J gene is TRBJ2-2, the V gene TRBV5-4; either TRBD1 or TRBD2 may fit D (5 bases each). Trimming pared 0 bases from V and 4 bases from J, leaving 10 bases between. The CDR3 spans 15 residues. CDR1 and CDR2 (germline): SGHNT, YYREEE (reference sequence). The CDR3 region has the DNA TGTGCCAGCAGCTTGGGGGGGACCACCACCGGGGAGCTGTTTTTT. Translated: CASSLGGTTTGELFF.

The chain employs TRBV5-8 and TRBJ1-2, with D perhaps TRBD1 (5 bases). Germline CDR1 SGHTS, CDR2 YDEGEE. CDR3 length equals 11 residues. Trimming stripped 1 base from V and 8 bases from J, with 6 bases between. In DNA form, the CDR3 reads TGTGCCAGCAGCTTGTCAGGGGGCTACACCTTC. Residues: CASSLSGGYTF.

Only one count was recorded for this clone. The chain carries TRBV25-1 and TRBJ2-7; 10 nucleotides match TRBD1. CDR3 size: 12 residues. Trimming at V came to 6 bases and at J to 6 bases, leaving 2 bases not matched to a gene. Germline V gene data show CDR1 as MGHDK and CDR2 as SYGVNS. The CDR3 DNA is TGTGCCAGCAGCGGGACAGGGGTCGAGCAGTACTTC. Residues: CASSGTGVEQYF.

J is TRBJ1-1 and V is TRBV19; tentative D call: TRBD1 (5 bases). Trimming pared 3 bases from V and 6 bases from J, leaving 20 bases between. This CDR3 comprises 16 residues. Germline CDR1 LNHDA, CDR2 SQIVND (reference sequence). CDR3 nucleotide sequence: TGTGCCAGTAGTATTTCGCAGGGCCTCGTATTTGCTGAAGCTTTCTTT. It specifies CASSISQGLVFAEAFF.

The chain couples TRBV7-2 to TRBJ2-7, with 7 nucleotides matching TRBD2. The CDR3 spans 16 residues. CDR1 and CDR2 (germline): SGHTA, FQGNSA. V shed 1 base and J 2 bases; nucleotides not matched to a gene: 8. CDR3 residues: CASSLGPAGDTYEQYF. CDR3 nucleotides: TGTGCCAGCAGCTTAGGACCGGCGGGAGACACCTACGAGCAGTACTTC. Supplemented by reference TRBV7-2 and TRBJ2-7, the full variable domain reads GAGVSQSPSNKVTEKGKDVELRCDPISGHTALYWYRQSLGQGLEFLIYFQGNSAPDKSGLPSDRFSAERTGGSVSTLTIQRTQQEDSAVYLCASSLGPAGDTYEQYFGPGTRLTVT.

Points on this clone: Additional DNA sequences in this sample encode the identical CDR3. The V call is TRBV9, the J call TRBJ2-2, with 9 positions matching TRBD1. V was clipped by 2 bases and J by 5 bases; unmatched bases: 4. The CDR3 totals 15 residues. Per the germline V gene, CDR1 is SGDLS and CDR2 is YYNGEE. CDR3 bases: TGTGCCAGCAGCGTCCGGACAGGGGAAACCGGGGAGCTGTTTTTT. Translated: CASSVRTGETGELFF.